These 8 T cell receptor beta chains were all obtained from the same sample, sequenced in a study of blood T cells in healthy people across ages. Sample-barcoded 5' priming and a J-beta primer mix drove a second PCR of 7 to 11 cycles. TCRdb ran MiXCR on the 5' RACE reads and lists one entry per CDR3 protein. The table records roughly 1,500,000 distinct CDR3 sequences, about 31% of them present only once. What was sequenced was blood. The receptors here all came from a woman in her twenties or thirties in good health.

This clonotype was detected ten times or more. This chain links TRBV6-2 or TRBV6-3 with TRBJ2-1, with 12 positions matching TRBD2. V lost 4 bases to trimming and J lost 4 bases; unmatched junction nucleotides: 2. This CDR3 is built from 15 residues. CDR1 MNHEY and CDR2 SVGEGT come from the germline V gene. The DNA for the CDR3 is TGTGCCAGCAGTTGGACTAGCGGGAATTACAATGAGCAGTTCTTC. It is translated as CASSWTSGNYNEQFF.

The chain joins TRBV20-1 to TRBJ2-7; tentatively, D is TRBD1 (5 bases). The germline CDR1 and CDR2 sequences are DFQATT and SNEGSKA (reference sequence). The CDR3 loop spans 13 amino acids. V was pared by 7 bases and J by 0 bases, with 13 bases between. The CDR3 protein is CSGPQGPSYEQYF. As DNA, the CDR3 is TGCAGTGGCCCCCAGGGCCCCTCCTACGAGCAGTACTTC.

Here the CDR3 DNA reads TGTGCCAGCGGTGACAGCAAGTATGTGAGATACGAGCAGTACTTC. Translated, it gives CASGDSKYVRYEQYF. This chain joins TRBV13 and TRBJ2-4, with a weak D call TRBD1 (5 bases). The assigned J gene may be wrong: the sequence end matches TRBJ2-7 better. There are 15 residues in the CDR3. Germline V gene data show CDR1 as PRHDT and CDR2 as FYEKMQ (reference sequence).

V gene TRBV21-1 combines with J gene TRBJ1-5; TRBD1, the table's D call, lacks a check against the DNA. TRBV21-1 is given as a pseudogene. The CDR3 loop spans 14 amino acids. The CDR3 reads CAGSTSGLHQPQHF. DNA of the CDR3: TGTGCCGGCAGCACATCAGGGTTACATCAGCCCCAGCATTTT.

This clonotype has only a few counts. A much larger clone lies a single base off, so this may be a read error. The chain recombines TRBV7-3 with TRBJ2-1, with 8 bases lining up with TRBD2. V lost 2 bases to trimming and J lost 3 bases; unmatched junction nucleotides: 3. Germline V gives CDR1 SGHTA, CDR2 FQGTGA. This CDR3 has 15 amino acids. This CDR3 reads CASSLVSGVYNEQFF. Written as DNA, the CDR3 is TGTGCCAGCAGCTTAGTTAGCGGGGTCTACAATGAGCAGTTCTTC. Drawing the rest from reference TRBV7-3 and TRBJ2-1, the complete variable domain is GAGVSQTPSNKVTEKGKYVELRCDPISGHTALYWYRQSLGQGPEFLIYFQGTGAADDSGLPNDRFFAVRPEGSVSTLKIQRTERGDSAVYLCASSLVSGVYNEQFFGPGTRLTVL.

A few counts support this clonotype. In nucleotides, the CDR3 is TGTGCCAGCAGTTTCGACGGGACGGATTATGGCTACACCTTC. This translates into CASSFDGTDYGYTF. The J gene is TRBJ1-2, the V gene TRBV6-6, with a weak D call TRBD1 (5 bases). The germline CDR1 and CDR2 sequences are MNHNY and SVGAGI (reference sequence). The germline V and J ends were trimmed by 4 bases and 5 bases, with 14 bases remaining between them. The CDR3 is 14 residues long.

In its sample, this clonotype was seen a few times. The chain carries TRBV27 and TRBJ2-1; TRBD1 is a possible D gene (6 bases). Looked up from germline, CDR1 is MNHEY and CDR2 is SMNVEV (reference sequence). V lost 4 bases and J 3 bases, leaving 13 bases between the germline ends. The CDR3 sequence is 15 residues long. As DNA, the CDR3 is TGTGCCAGCAGTTCATTCAGGGGCTACTACAATGAGCAGTTCTTC. Translated, it gives CASSSFRGYYNEQFF.

In its sample, this clonotype was seen a few times. The rearrangement joins TRBV6-1 to TRBJ1-2, with TRBD1 as a possible D gene (6 bases). The CDR3 extends over 15 amino acids. V was trimmed by 6 bases and J by 4 bases, leaving 18 bases between them. Per germline, CDR1 MNHNS and CDR2 SASEGT. The CDR3, as DNA: TGTGCCAGCAGCCCCAACAGGGTCCGCTTCTATGGCTACACCTTC. Translated: CASSPNRVRFYGYTF.